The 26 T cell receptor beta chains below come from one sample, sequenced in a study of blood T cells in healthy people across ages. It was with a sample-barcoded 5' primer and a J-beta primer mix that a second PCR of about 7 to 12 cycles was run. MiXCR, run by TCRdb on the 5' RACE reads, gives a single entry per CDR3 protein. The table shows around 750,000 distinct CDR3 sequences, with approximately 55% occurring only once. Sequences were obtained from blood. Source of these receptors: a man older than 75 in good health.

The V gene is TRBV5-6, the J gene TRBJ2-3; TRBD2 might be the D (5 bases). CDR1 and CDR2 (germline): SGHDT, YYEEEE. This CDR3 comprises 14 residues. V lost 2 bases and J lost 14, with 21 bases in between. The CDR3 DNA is TGTGCCAGCAGCTTCGAGGGTCCCTCCAGAGACGCGTATTTT. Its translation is CASSFEGPSRDAYF.

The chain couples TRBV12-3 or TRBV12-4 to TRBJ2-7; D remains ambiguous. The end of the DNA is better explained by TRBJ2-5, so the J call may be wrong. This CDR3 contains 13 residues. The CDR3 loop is CASSLVEWGTQYF. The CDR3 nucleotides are TGTGCCAGCAGTTTAGTGGAATGGGGGACCCAGTACTTC.

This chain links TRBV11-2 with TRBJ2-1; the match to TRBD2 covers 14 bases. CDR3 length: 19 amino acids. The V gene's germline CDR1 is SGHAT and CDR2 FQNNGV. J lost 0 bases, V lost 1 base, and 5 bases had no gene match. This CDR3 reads CASSLGLAGGSRSYNEQFF. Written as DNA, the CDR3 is TGTGCCAGCAGCTTAGGACTAGCGGGAGGGTCCCGCTCCTACAATGAGCAGTTCTTC.

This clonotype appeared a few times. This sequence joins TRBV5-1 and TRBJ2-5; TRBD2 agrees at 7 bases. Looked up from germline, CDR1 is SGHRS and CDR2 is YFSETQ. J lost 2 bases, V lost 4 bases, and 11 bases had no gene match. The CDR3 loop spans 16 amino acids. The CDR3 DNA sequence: TGCGCCAGCAGCCTCCGTCCCCGGGACTATCAAGAGACCCAGTACTTC. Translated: CASSLRPRDYQETQYF.

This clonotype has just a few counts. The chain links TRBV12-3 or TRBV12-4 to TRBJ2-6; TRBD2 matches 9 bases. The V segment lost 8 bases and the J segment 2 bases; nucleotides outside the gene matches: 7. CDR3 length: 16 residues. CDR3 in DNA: TGTGCCAGCCGTAAAGCGGGAGGAACTGGGGCCAACGTCCTGACTTTC. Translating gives CASRKAGGTGANVLTF.

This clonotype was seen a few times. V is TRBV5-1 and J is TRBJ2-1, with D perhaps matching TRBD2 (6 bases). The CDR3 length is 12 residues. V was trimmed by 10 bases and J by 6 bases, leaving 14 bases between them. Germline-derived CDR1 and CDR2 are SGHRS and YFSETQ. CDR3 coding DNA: TGCGCCGGAGGGCGGGACTTCAATGAGCAGTTCTTC. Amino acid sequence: CAGGRDFNEQFF.

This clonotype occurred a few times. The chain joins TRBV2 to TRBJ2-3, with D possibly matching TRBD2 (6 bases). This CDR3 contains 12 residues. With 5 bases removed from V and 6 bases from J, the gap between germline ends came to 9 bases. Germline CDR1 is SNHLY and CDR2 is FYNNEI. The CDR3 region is CASSSAGDTQYF. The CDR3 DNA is TGTGCCAGCAGTTCCGCGGGGGATACGCAGTATTTT.

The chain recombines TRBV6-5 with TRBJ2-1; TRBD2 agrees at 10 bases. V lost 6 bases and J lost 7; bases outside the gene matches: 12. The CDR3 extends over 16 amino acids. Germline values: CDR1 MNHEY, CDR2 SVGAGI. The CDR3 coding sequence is TGTGCCAGCAGCCCATCTCTAGCGGGAGTCAGGAATGAGCAGTTCTTC. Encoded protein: CASSPSLAGVRNEQFF.

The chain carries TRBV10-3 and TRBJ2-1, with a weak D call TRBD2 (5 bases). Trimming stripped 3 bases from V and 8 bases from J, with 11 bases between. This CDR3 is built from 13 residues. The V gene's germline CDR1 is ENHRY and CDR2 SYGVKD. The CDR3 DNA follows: TGTGCCATCAGTGAAGCTAGCATGGATGAGCAGTTCTTC. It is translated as CAISEASMDEQFF.

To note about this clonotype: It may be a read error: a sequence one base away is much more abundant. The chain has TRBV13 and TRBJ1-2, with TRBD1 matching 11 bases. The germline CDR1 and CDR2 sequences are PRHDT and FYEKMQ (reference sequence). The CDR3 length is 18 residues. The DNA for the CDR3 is TGTGCCAACAGCGCCGGGGTTGGGACAGGGGGAGTTGCTGATGGCTACACCTTC. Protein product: CANSAGVGTGGVADGYTF.

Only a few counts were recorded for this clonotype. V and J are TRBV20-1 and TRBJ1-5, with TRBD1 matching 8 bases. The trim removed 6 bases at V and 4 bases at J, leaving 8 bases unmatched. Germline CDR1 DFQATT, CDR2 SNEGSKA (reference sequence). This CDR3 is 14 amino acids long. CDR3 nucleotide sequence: TGCAGTGCAACCACGGGACAGGAAAATCAGCCCCAGCATTTT. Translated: CSATTGQENQPQHF.

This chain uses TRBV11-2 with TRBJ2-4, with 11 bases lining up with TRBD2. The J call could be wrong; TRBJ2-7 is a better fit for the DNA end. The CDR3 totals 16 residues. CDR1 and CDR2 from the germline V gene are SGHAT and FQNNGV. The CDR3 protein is CASSRTPGLAVYEQYF. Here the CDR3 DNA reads TGTGCCAGCAGCCGTACACCGGGACTAGCGGTCTACGAGCAGTACTTC.

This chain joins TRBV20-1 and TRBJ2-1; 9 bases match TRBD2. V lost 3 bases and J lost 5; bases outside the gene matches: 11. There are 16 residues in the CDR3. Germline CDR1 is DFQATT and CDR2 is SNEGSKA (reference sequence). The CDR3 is CSARESGRYLNNEQFF. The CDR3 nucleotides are TGCAGTGCTAGGGAGAGCGGGAGGTACCTAAACAATGAGCAGTTCTTC.

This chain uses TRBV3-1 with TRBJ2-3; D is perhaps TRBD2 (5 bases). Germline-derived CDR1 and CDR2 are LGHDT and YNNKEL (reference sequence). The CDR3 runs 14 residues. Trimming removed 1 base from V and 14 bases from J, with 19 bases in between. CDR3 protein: CASSQGTGNRYAYF. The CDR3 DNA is TGTGCCAGCAGCCAAGGGACTGGCAACAGATACGCGTATTTT.

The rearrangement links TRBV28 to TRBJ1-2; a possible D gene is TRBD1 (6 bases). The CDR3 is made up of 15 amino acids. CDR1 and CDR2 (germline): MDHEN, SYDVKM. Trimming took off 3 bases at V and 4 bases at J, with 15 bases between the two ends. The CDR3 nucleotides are TGTGCCAGCAGTTTTAGGGGGGCGCAGAGCTATGGCTACACCTTC. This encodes CASSFRGAQSYGYTF.

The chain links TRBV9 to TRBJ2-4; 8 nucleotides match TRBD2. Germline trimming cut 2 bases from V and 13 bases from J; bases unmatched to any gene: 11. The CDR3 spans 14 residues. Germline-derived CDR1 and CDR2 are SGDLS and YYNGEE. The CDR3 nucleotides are TGTGCCAGCAGCGTCGCCAGCGGGAGAGGGGAGCAGTACTTC. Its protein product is CASSVASGRGEQYF.

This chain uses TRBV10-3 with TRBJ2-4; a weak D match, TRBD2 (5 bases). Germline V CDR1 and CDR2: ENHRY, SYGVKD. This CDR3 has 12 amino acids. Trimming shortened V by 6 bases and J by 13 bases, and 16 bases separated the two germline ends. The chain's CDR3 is CAIRKDPGEQYF. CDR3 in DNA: TGTGCCATCAGAAAGGACCCCGGGGAGCAGTACTTC.

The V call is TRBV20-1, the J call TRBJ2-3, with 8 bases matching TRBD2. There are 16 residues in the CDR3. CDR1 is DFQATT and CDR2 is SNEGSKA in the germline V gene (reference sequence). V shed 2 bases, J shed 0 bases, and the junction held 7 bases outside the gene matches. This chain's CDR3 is CSARFSRGASTDTQYF. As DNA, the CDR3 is TGCAGTGCTAGATTTTCGCGGGGGGCTAGCACAGATACGCAGTATTTT.

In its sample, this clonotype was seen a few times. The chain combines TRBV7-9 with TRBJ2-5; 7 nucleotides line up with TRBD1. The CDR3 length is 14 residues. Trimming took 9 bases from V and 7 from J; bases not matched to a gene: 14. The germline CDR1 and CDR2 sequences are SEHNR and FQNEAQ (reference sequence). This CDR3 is CASSARQGRATQYF. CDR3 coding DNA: TGTGCCAGTAGCGCCAGACAGGGAAGGGCGACCCAGTACTTC.

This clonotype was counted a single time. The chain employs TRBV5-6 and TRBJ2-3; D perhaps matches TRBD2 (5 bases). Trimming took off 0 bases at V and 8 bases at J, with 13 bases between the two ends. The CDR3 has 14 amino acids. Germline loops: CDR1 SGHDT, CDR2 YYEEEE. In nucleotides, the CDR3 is TGTGCCAGCAGCTTGGGGACTGCTCAAGCTACGCAGTATTTT. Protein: CASSLGTAQATQYF.

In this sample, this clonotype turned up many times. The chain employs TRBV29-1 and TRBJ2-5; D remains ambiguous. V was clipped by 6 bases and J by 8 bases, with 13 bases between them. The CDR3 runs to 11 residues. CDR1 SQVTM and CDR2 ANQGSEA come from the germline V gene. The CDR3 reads CSVVRVDTQYF. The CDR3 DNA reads TGCAGCGTCGTAAGGGTGGATACCCAGTACTTC.

CDR3: CASSVGLAGASAYNEQFF. CDR3 coding DNA: TGTGCCAGCAGCGTAGGACTAGCGGGAGCATCCGCCTACAATGAGCAGTTCTTC. V gene TRBV9 combines with J gene TRBJ2-1; 12 positions agree with TRBD2. The V segment lost 0 bases and the J segment 2 bases; nucleotides outside the gene matches: 6. Germline V gene data show CDR1 as SGDLS and CDR2 as YYNGEE. The CDR3 runs to 18 residues.

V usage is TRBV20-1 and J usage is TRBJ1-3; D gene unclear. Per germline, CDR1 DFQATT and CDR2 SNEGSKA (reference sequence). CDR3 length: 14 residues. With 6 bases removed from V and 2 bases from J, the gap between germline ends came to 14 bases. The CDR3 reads CSAADRGPGNTIYF. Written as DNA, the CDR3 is TGCAGTGCCGCCGACCGCGGCCCTGGAAACACCATATATTTT.

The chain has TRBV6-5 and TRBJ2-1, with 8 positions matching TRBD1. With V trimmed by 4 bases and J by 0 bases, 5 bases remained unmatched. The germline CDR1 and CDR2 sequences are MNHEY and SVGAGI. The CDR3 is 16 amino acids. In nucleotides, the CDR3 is TGTGCCAGCAGTTCCTACAGGGGGAGCTCCTACAATGAGCAGTTCTTC. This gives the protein CASSSYRGSSYNEQFF.

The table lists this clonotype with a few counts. As DNA, the CDR3 is TGTGCCAGCAGTCCCGGGACAGGGGGCCGCCAGCCCCAGCATTTT. Amino acid sequence: CASSPGTGGRQPQHF. J is TRBJ1-5 and V is TRBV6-2 or TRBV6-3; TRBD1 agrees at 12 bases. Germline V gene data show CDR1 as MNHEY and CDR2 as SVGEGT. The CDR3 covers 15 residues. V was pared by 5 bases and J by 7 bases, with 6 bases of the junction left unmatched.

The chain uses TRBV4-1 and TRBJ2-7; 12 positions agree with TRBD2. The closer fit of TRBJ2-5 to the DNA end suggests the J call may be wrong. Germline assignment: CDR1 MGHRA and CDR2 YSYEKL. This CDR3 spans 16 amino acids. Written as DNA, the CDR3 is TGCGCCAGCAGCCACCGACTAGCGGGAGTGGGAGAGACCCAGTACTTC. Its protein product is CASSHRLAGVGETQYF.